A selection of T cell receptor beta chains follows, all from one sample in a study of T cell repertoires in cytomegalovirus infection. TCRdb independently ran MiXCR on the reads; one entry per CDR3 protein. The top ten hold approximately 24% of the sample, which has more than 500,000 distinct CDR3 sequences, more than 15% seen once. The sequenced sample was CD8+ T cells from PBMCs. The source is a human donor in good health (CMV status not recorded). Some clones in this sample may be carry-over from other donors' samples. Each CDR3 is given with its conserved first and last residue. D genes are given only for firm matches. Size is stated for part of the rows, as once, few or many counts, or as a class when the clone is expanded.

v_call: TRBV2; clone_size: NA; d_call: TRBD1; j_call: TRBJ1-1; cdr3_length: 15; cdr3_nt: TGTGCCAGCATCCGAGGAGGAGGGGGCCAGACTGAAGCTTTCTTT; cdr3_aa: CASIRGGGGQTEAFF
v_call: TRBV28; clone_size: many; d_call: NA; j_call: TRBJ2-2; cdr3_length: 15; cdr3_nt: TGTGCCAGCAGTTTAACCGGACGGAACACCGGGGAGCTGTTTTTT; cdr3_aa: CASSLTGRNTGELFF
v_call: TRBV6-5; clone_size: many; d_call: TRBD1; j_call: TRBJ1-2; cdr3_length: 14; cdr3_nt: TGTGCCAGCAGTTACTCGGGACAGGGTTATGGCTACACCTTC; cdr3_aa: CASSYSGQGYGYTF
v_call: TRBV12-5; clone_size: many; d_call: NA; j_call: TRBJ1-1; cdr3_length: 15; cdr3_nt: TGTGCTAGTGGTCCCTACAGGGAGATAAACACTGAAGCTTTCTTT; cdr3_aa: CASGPYREINTEAFF
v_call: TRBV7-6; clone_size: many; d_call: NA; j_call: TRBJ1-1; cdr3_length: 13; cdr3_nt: TGTGCCAGCAGCTTAGTGGGGAGAACTGAAGCTTTCTTT; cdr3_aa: CASSLVGRTEAFF
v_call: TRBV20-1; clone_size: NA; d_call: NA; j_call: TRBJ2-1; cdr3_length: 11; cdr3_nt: TGCAGTGCTCAGGCAACGGATGAGCAGTTCTTC; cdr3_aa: CSAQATDEQFF
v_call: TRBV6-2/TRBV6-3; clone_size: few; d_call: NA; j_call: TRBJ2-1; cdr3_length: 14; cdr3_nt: TGTGCCAGCAGTTACATGGGCGTTTACAATGAGCAGTTCTTC; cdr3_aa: CASSYMGVYNEQFF
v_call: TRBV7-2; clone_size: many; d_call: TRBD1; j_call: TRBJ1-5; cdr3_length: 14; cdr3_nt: TGTGCCAGCAGCTCGGGACAGGGGATCCAGCCCCAGCATTTT; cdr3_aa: CASSSGQGIQPQHF
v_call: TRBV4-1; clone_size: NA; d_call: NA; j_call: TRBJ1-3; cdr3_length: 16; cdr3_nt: TGCGCCAGCAGCCAAGTTGGGATGATAGCTGGAAACACCATATATTTT; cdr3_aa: CASSQVGMIAGNTIYF
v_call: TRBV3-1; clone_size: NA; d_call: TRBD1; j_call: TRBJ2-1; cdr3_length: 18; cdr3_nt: TGTGCCAGCAGCCAACGGCTAAGACAGGGGAGATCCTACAATGAGCAGTTCTTC; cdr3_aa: CASSQRLRQGRSYNEQFF
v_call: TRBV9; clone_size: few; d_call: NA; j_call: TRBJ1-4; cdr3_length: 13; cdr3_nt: TGTGCCAGCAGCGTAGGGGGGGGCGAAAAACTGTTTTTT; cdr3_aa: CASSVGGGEKLFF
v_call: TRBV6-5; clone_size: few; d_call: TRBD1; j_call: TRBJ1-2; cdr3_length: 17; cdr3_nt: TGTGCCAGCAGTTACCAAGTGGACAGGGTGGCTAACTATGGCTACACCTTC; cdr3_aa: CASSYQVDRVANYGYTF
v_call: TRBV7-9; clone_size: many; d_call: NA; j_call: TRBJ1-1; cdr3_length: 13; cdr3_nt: TGTGCCAGCAGCCCGGGACTTTTCGATGAAGCTTTCTTT; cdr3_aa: CASSPGLFDEAFF
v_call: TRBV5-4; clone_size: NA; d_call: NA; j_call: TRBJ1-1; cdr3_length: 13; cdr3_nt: TGTGCCAACAGCCACAGGGAAGGGACTGAAGCTTTCTTT; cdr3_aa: CANSHREGTEAFF
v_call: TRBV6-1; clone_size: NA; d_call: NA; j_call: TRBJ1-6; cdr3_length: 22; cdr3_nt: TGTGCCAGCAGTGAAAGCGAGTGGTTCGGGACGGGAGCTAGCTCCTATAATTCACCCCTCCACTTT; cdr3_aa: CASSESEWFGTGASSYNSPLHF
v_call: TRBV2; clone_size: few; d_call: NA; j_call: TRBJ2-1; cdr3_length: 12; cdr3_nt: TGTGCCAGCAGTGTGCTCTACGATGAGCAGTTCTTC; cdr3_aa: CASSVLYDEQFF